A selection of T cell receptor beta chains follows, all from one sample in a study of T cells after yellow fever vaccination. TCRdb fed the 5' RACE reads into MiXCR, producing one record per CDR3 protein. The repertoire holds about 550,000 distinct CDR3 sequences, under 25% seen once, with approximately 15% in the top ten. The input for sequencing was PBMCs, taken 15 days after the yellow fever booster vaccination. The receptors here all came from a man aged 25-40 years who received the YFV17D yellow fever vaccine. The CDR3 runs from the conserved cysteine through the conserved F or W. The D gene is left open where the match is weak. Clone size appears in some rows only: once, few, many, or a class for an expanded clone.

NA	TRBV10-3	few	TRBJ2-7	TGTGCCATCAGTGAGCAGGAGTCCTACGAGCAGTACTTC	CAISEQESYEQYF
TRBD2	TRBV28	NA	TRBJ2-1	TGTGCCAGCATTGGATCTAGCGGGACCTACAATGAGCAGTTCTTC	CASIGSSGTYNEQFF
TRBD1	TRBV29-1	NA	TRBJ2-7	TGCAGCGTTGAGGGACAGGGGTTAGGCTACGAGCAGTACTTC	CSVEGQGLGYEQYF
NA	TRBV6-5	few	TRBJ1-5	TGTGCCAGCAGCCTTACAGGGACCCAGCCCCAGCATTTT	CASSLTGTQPQHF
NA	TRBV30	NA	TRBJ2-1	TGTGCCTGGAGGTACCACTATGGCCTATTAGAATTGGCGCAGTTCTTC	CAWRYHYGLLELAQFF
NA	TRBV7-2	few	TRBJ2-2	TGTGCCAGCAGCTTAGATCGGTGGACCGGGGAGCTGTTTTTT	CASSLDRWTGELFF
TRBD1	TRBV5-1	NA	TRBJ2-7	TGCGCCAGCAGCCCGGAGCAGGGGGCCCGCTACGAGCAGTACTTC	CASSPEQGARYEQYF
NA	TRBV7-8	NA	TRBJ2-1	TGTGCCAGCAGCTTATTGGTAGGGGAGGCTGAGCAGTTCTTC	CASSLLVGEAEQFF
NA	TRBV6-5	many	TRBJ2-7	TGTGCCAGCAGTTCCTTCGACAGTCTCGAGCAGTACTTC	CASSSFDSLEQYF
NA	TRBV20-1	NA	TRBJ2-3	TGCAGTGCTAGAAGGTGGGAGGCAGATACGCAGTATTTT	CSARRWEADTQYF
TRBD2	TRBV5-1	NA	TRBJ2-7	TGCGCCAGCAGCTTGGGGAACGTCTGGACTAGTGTCGAGCAGTACTTC	CASSLGNVWTSVEQYF
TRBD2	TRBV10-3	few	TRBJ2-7	TGTGCCATCAGTGAAATAGCGGGGGTCTACGAGCAGTACTTC	CAISEIAGVYEQYF
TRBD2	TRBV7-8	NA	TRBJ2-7	TGTGCCAGCAGCTTATATTCTAGCGGGAGGGTAGTTTACGAGCAGTACTTC	CASSLYSSGRVVYEQYF
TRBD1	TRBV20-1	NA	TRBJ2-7	TGCAGTGCTAGAGATAATGTTCGGACAGGGAGCTACGAGCAGTACTTC	CSARDNVRTGSYEQYF
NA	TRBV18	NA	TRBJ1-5	TGTGCCAGCTCACTCACCGCTCCAAGGGGAGGAAGCAATCAGCCCCAGCATTTT	CASSLTAPRGGSNQPQHF
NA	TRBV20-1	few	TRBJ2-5	TGCAGTGCTGGCGGGACTGCCGAGGAGACCCAGTACTTC	CSAGGTAEETQYF
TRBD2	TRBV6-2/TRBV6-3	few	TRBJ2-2	TGTGCCAGCCATTTCAGCGGGAGTACCGGGGAGCTGTTTTTT	CASHFSGSTGELFF
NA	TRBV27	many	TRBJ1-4	TGTGCCAGCAGTTTACACAGCCCTGAGGATGAAAAACTGTTTTTT	CASSLHSPEDEKLFF
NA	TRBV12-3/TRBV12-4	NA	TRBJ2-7	TGTGCCAGCAGTGAGGGCCCCTACGAGCAGTACTTC	CASSEGPYEQYF
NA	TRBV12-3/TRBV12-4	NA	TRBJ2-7	TGTGCCAGCAACCCCGGGACATCCTACGAGCAGTACTTC	CASNPGTSYEQYF
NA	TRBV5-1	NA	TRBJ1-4	TGCGCCAGCAGCTTGGGGACGGGGACAACTAATGAAAAACTGTTTTTT	CASSLGTGTTNEKLFF
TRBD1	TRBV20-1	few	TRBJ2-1	TGCAGTGCGTCCCGGGACAGGGGCGTCAATGAGCAGTTCTTC	CSASRDRGVNEQFF
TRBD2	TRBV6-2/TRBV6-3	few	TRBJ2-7	TGTGCCAGCATCGCGCCTAGCGGTTACGAGCAGTACTTC	CASIAPSGYEQYF
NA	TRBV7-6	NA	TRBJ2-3	TGTGCCAGCAGCCCGGGGGCCCTAAGCACAGATACGCAGTATTTT	CASSPGALSTDTQYF
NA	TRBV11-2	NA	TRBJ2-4	TGTGCCAGCAGCTTGGGGGTGCAGGGCGGCAAAAACATTCAGTACTTC	CASSLGVQGGKNIQYF
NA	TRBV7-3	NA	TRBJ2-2	TGTGCCAGCAGCCTCAGACACCCCGCCACCGGGGAGCTGTTTTTT	CASSLRHPATGELFF
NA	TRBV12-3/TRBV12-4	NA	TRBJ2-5	TGTGCCAGCAGAGGGGGGAATCAAGAGACCCAGTACTTC	CASRGGNQETQYF
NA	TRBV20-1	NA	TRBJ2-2	TGCAGTACACAGGGATACACCGGGGAGCTGTTTTTT	CSTQGYTGELFF
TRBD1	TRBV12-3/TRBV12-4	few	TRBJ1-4	TGTGCCAGCAGTTCGACAGGGGGCAGTGAAAAACTGTTTTTT	CASSSTGGSEKLFF
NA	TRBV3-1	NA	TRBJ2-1	TGTGCCAGCAGCCAAGGGCCGGAACCCTCCTACAATGAGCAGTTCTTC	CASSQGPEPSYNEQFF
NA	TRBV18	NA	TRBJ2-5	TGTGCCAGCTCACCAGAAGAAGAGACCCAGTACTTC	CASSPEEETQYF
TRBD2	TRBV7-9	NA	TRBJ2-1	TGTGCCAGCAGTTGGACTAGCGTTGACAATGAGCAGTTCTTC	CASSWTSVDNEQFF
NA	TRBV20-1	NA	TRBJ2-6	TGCAGTGCTCCCTTGGGAAACGGGGCCAACGTCCTGACTTTC	CSAPLGNGANVLTF
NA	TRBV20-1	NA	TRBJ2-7	TGCAGTGCCAGCCCCCCAGGGGACTCCTACGAGCAGTACTTC	CSASPPGDSYEQYF